This T cell receptor beta chain was captured by sequencing in a study of human T cells and chemical hapten exposure (dated by TCRdb to the early 2020s). At the level of the whole study: For sensitization, 2% DPC in acetone was applied to an approximately 2 cm by approximately 2 cm area of upper inner arm skin. Weekly therapeutic DPC doses were additionally applied to the scalp of patients throughout the roughly 25-week study period. Blood was sampled from patients pre-sensitization (week 0) and at 2, 6 and about 24 weeks after DPC sensitization. Libraries were combined into a pool for sequencing, and differences in TCR yield between samples came mainly from small differences in library volumes within the pool. This study followed changes in the peripheral blood TCR repertoire in vivo during primary and secondary sensitization of alopecia patients to the hapten diphenylcyclopropenone (DPC). The patient cohort, mostly female, included alopecia areata with under or over 50% scalp involvement, alopecia totalis and alopecia universalis. For TCR sequencing, blood came from 25 to 30 alopecia patients at anywhere from one to four time points (pre-sensitization, 2, 6 and 24 weeks). Patch testing was performed on the upper back with Finn chambers containing 0.01% DPC, and the patch tests were scored after 6 days according to International Contact Dermatitis Research Group standards. On the study overall, not on this receptor specifically: Significantly more large CDR3 similarity clusters were formed by expanded TCRs than by pre-sensitization or healthy control sets, consistent with antigen-driven responses. Repeated subsampling changed both the strength of the expansion versus patch-test correlation and the threshold at which that correlation became significant. Patch test score correlated positively with the number of PT1 expanded TCRs, reaching significance at thresholds 8, 16 and 32 but not at 4. Because every patient had alopecia, a presumed autoimmune disease, the patients' immune response might differ from that of healthy individuals. DPC sensitization did not change the number of TCRs with a frequency above 1 in 1000, and there was no evidence of changes in global repertoire structure.

Taken from the germline V gene (reference sequence), the CDR1 and CDR2 loops are SGHKS and YYEKEE. The CDR3 measures 14 amino acids from cysteine to phenylalanine. Here the CDR3 DNA is all that survives: 42 bases in frame from base 1. V is cut by 1 base and J by 7 bases, and the space between the germline ends is 12 bases. Remarks on this clonotype: Its cognate antigen has yet to be identified. No base quality information exists; no much larger clone differs at one position.

Libraries were built with RACE. The data were produced on a NextSeq 500. Library preparation attached unique molecular identifiers to individual cDNA molecules for quantitative, reproducible TCR counting. Both TCR alpha and TCR beta chains were sequenced from each blood RNA sample. In the paper's pipeline: The median number of TCRs per sample was 90,000 to 100,000, ranging from about 20,000 to 750,000. The Decombinator software suite was used to annotate the V, J and CDR3 of the TCR reads. Every sample was subsampled to the same number of TCRs (28,000) for the PS versus PT1 abundance plots. TCRs were defined as expanded if absent before sensitization and observed at least eight times at the 2-week time point. TCRdb cleaned the public reads at Q25 with fastp, built clones with MiXCR and kept in-frame beta chains. Duplicate CDR3 protein sequences are folded into a single record with the most common DNA and genes. It is TCRdb's table, rather than the study itself, that gives the V and J calls and clone size. This sample holds 180,000 or so distinct CDR3 sequences; around a quarter were observed only once. The ten largest clones take up roughly 2.4% of the sample.

Reading the label with the study, this specimen's time point is: patch test 3, about 24 weeks after DPC sensitization. The label giving this sample's treatment or condition can be read as: therapeutic diphenylcyclopropenone sensitization with weekly scalp DPC. Blood at each patch-test visit was drawn before the patch test was applied. To be eligible, patients had to be aged 18 to 70, diagnosed with alopecia and judged suitable for DPC therapy, while pregnant patients were excluded. Total RNA was extracted from unfractionated whole blood collected in Tempus Blood RNA tubes. Recombination joined TRBV5-5 with TRBJ1-5, with no D gene named confidently. The receptor's source is a woman between 40 and 50 years old with alopecia areata. Some clones in this sample may be carry-over from other donors' samples. The starting material was whole blood, obtained in connection with sensitization to the hapten diphenylcyclopropenone (DPC). The DNA sequence is TGTGCCAGCAGCTTGAGTCCCCAACCCCAGCCCCAGCATTTT. The resulting protein is CASSLSPQPQPQHF.